A selection of T cell receptor beta chains follows, all from one sample in a study of cytomegalovirus exposure and HLA in healthy donors. Using immunoSEQ multiplex PCR, the repertoire was profiled, and TCRdb retains in-frame clones only, with some absent. The data show around 150,000 clones, roughly 83% seen once. What was sequenced was PBMCs. The receptors come from a man aged 35 to 55 in good health and CMV-seronegative. The CDR3 runs from the conserved cysteine through the conserved F or W. D genes are given only for firm matches. Some rows have no size entry. The others give once, few or many, or a class for an expanded clone.

d_gene: NA; v_gene: TRBV28; j_gene: TRBJ1-1; abundance: NA; CDR3aa: CASTLNTEAFF; CDR3nt: TGTGCCAGCACCCTTAACACTGAAGCTTTCTTT
d_gene: NA; v_gene: TRBV7-8; j_gene: TRBJ2-1; abundance: NA; CDR3aa: CASSLGREDEQFF; CDR3nt: TGTGCCAGCAGCTTAGGCAGAGAGGATGAGCAGTTCTTC
d_gene: NA; v_gene: TRBV5-1; j_gene: TRBJ1-1; abundance: once; CDR3aa: CASSLEPGLETFF; CDR3nt: TGCGCCAGCAGCTTGGAGCCGGGTCTCGAAACTTTCTTT
d_gene: NA; v_gene: TRBV4-2; j_gene: TRBJ2-6; abundance: NA; CDR3aa: CASRQLGLLSSGANVLTF; CDR3nt: TGTGCCAGCAGACAGCTGGGACTCCTAAGCTCTGGGGCCAACGTCCTGACTTTC
d_gene: TRBD1; v_gene: TRBV7-9; j_gene: TRBJ2-7; abundance: NA; CDR3aa: CASNLPGQASSYEQYF; CDR3nt: TGTGCCAGCAACCTCCCGGGACAGGCTAGCTCCTACGAGCAGTACTTC
d_gene: TRBD2; v_gene: TRBV6-5; j_gene: TRBJ2-1; abundance: NA; CDR3aa: CASSATSGGANEQFF; CDR3nt: TGTGCCAGCAGTGCAACTAGCGGGGGGGCGAATGAGCAGTTCTTC
d_gene: NA; v_gene: TRBV30; j_gene: TRBJ1-2; abundance: once; CDR3aa: CAWSVAGVGYGYTF; CDR3nt: TGTGCCTGGAGTGTAGCAGGGGTGGGCTATGGCTACACCTTC
d_gene: TRBD2; v_gene: TRBV13; j_gene: TRBJ2-1; abundance: NA; CDR3aa: CASSLPPSGGHNEQFF; CDR3nt: TGTGCCAGCAGCTTGCCCCCTAGCGGGGGGCACAATGAGCAGTTCTTC
d_gene: NA; v_gene: TRBV5-1; j_gene: TRBJ1-1; abundance: NA; CDR3aa: CASSYSGGGTEAFF; CDR3nt: TGCGCCAGCAGCTATTCGGGGGGGGGCACTGAAGCTTTCTTT
d_gene: TRBD1; v_gene: TRBV5-4; j_gene: TRBJ1-2; abundance: NA; CDR3aa: CASSSIGRGYGYTF; CDR3nt: TGTGCCAGCAGCTCGATCGGCAGGGGGTATGGCTACACCTTC
d_gene: NA; v_gene: TRBV5-1; j_gene: TRBJ2-2; abundance: NA; CDR3aa: CASSAGGRTNTGELFF; CDR3nt: TGCGCCAGCAGCGCGGGCGGACGCACGAACACCGGGGAGCTGTTTTTT
d_gene: NA; v_gene: TRBV4-1; j_gene: TRBJ2-3; abundance: NA; CDR3aa: CASSQSISAQRVTDTQYF; CDR3nt: TGCGCCAGCAGCCAGAGTATCAGCGCCCAGAGGGTCACAGATACGCAGTATTTT
d_gene: TRBD1; v_gene: TRBV7-9; j_gene: TRBJ1-2; abundance: NA; CDR3aa: CASSWGTGEYGYTF; CDR3nt: TGTGCCAGCAGCTGGGGGACAGGGGAATATGGCTACACCTTC
d_gene: TRBD1; v_gene: TRBV23-1; j_gene: TRBJ1-5; abundance: NA; CDR3aa: CASSHRGTDQPQHF; CDR3nt: TGCGCCAGCAGTCACAGGGGGACAGATCAGCCCCAGCATTTT
d_gene: TRBD1; v_gene: TRBV13; j_gene: TRBJ1-2; abundance: NA; CDR3aa: CASSQWRGQGYTF; CDR3nt: TGTGCCAGCAGCCAGTGGAGGGGGCAAGGCTACACCTTC
d_gene: NA; v_gene: TRBV7-8; j_gene: TRBJ2-1; abundance: NA; CDR3aa: CASTPRRARDYNEQFF; CDR3nt: TGTGCCAGCACCCCCCGGAGGGCTAGGGACTACAATGAGCAGTTCTTC
d_gene: NA; v_gene: TRBV7-2; j_gene: TRBJ2-1; abundance: NA; CDR3aa: CASSSSTGNEQFF; CDR3nt: TGTGCCAGCAGCTCCTCTACAGGGAATGAGCAGTTCTTC
d_gene: TRBD1; v_gene: TRBV6-8; j_gene: TRBJ2-7; abundance: few; CDR3aa: CASSTDSGQSNLSYEQYF; CDR3nt: TGTGCCAGCAGTACGGATTCGGGACAGTCAAACCTCTCCTACGAGCAGTACTTC
d_gene: TRBD2; v_gene: TRBV4-1; j_gene: TRBJ2-2; abundance: NA; CDR3aa: CASSQDLPGRARGTGELFF; CDR3nt: TGCGCCAGCAGCCAAGATCTCCCCGGGAGGGCCCGAGGGACCGGGGAGCTGTTTTTT
d_gene: NA; v_gene: TRBV6-1; j_gene: TRBJ1-4; abundance: NA; CDR3aa: CASSDLWLEKLFF; CDR3nt: TGTGCCAGCAGTGATTTGTGGCTTGAAAAACTGTTTTTT
d_gene: NA; v_gene: TRBV7-2; j_gene: TRBJ1-1; abundance: NA; CDR3aa: CASSLGGKNTEAFF; CDR3nt: TGTGCCAGCAGCTTGGGGGGAAAGAACACTGAAGCTTTCTTT
d_gene: NA; v_gene: TRBV4-3; j_gene: TRBJ1-1; abundance: NA; CDR3aa: CASSQSQNMNTEAFF; CDR3nt: TGCGCCAGCAGCCAATCGCAGAACATGAACACTGAAGCTTTCTTT
d_gene: TRBD2; v_gene: TRBV7-8; j_gene: TRBJ2-7; abundance: NA; CDR3aa: CASKGRADEQYF; CDR3nt: TGTGCCAGCAAGGGGAGGGCCGACGAGCAGTACTTC
d_gene: TRBD2; v_gene: TRBV30; j_gene: TRBJ2-1; abundance: NA; CDR3aa: CAWSRQLAGANEQFF; CDR3nt: TGTGCCTGGAGTCGGCAACTAGCGGGAGCGAATGAGCAGTTCTTC
d_gene: NA; v_gene: TRBV7-3; j_gene: TRBJ2-5; abundance: NA; CDR3aa: CASSPLGGGAAETQYF; CDR3nt: TGTGCCAGCAGCCCTTTGGGGGGAGGTGCCGCGGAGACCCAGTACTTC
d_gene: NA; v_gene: TRBV4-3; j_gene: TRBJ2-7; abundance: NA; CDR3aa: CASSQDRQLSYEQYF; CDR3nt: TGCGCCAGCAGCCAAGACCGACAGCTCTCCTACGAGCAGTACTTC
d_gene: TRBD1; v_gene: TRBV28; j_gene: TRBJ2-1; abundance: NA; CDR3aa: CASSPPSGTGNNEQFF; CDR3nt: TGTGCCAGCAGTCCGCCTTCCGGGACAGGGAACAATGAGCAGTTCTTC
d_gene: NA; v_gene: TRBV14; j_gene: TRBJ2-7; abundance: NA; CDR3aa: CASSQTAYEQYF; CDR3nt: TGTGCCAGCAGCCAGACAGCTTACGAGCAGTACTTC
d_gene: NA; v_gene: TRBV19; j_gene: TRBJ2-1; abundance: NA; CDR3aa: CASSSGQGQSYNEQFF; CDR3nt: TGTGCCAGTAGCAGTGGCCAGGGCCAATCCTACAATGAGCAGTTCTTC
d_gene: TRBD2; v_gene: TRBV6-5; j_gene: TRBJ2-1; abundance: NA; CDR3aa: CASRTGLATEQFF; CDR3nt: TGTGCCAGCAGAACGGGACTAGCCACTGAGCAGTTCTTC
d_gene: TRBD1; v_gene: TRBV6-5; j_gene: TRBJ1-2; abundance: NA; CDR3aa: CASSYDRDDYGYTF; CDR3nt: TGTGCCAGCAGTTACGACAGGGACGACTATGGCTACACCTTC
d_gene: TRBD2; v_gene: TRBV29-1; j_gene: TRBJ2-2; abundance: NA; CDR3aa: CSALAGLNTGELFF; CDR3nt: TGCAGCGCCTTAGCGGGACTGAACACCGGGGAGCTGTTTTTT
d_gene: TRBD1; v_gene: TRBV4-1; j_gene: TRBJ1-1; abundance: NA; CDR3aa: CASSHPGQANTEAFF; CDR3nt: TGCGCCAGCAGCCACCCGGGACAGGCGAACACTGAAGCTTTCTTT
d_gene: NA; v_gene: TRBV7-9; j_gene: TRBJ1-2; abundance: NA; CDR3aa: CSSSFSGSGGYTF; CDR3nt: TGTTCCAGCAGCTTTTCGGGATCGGGTGGCTACACCTTC
d_gene: TRBD2; v_gene: TRBV29-1; j_gene: TRBJ2-7; abundance: NA; CDR3aa: CSVGGLAGREQYF; CDR3nt: TGCAGCGTTGGGGGGCTAGCGGGGAGAGAGCAGTACTTC
d_gene: TRBD2; v_gene: TRBV30; j_gene: TRBJ2-2; abundance: NA; CDR3aa: CAWRVDSGRTNTGELFF; CDR3nt: TGTGCCTGGAGAGTCGATAGCGGGAGGACGAACACCGGGGAGCTGTTTTTT
d_gene: TRBD2; v_gene: TRBV18; j_gene: TRBJ2-7; abundance: NA; CDR3aa: CASSPLSERAGEYEQYF; CDR3nt: TGTGCCAGCTCACCCCTCAGCGAGCGGGCGGGGGAATACGAGCAGTACTTC
d_gene: NA; v_gene: TRBV30; j_gene: TRBJ2-7; abundance: NA; CDR3aa: CAWTPIGVYEQYF; CDR3nt: TGTGCCTGGACCCCTATCGGAGTTTACGAGCAGTACTTC
d_gene: TRBD1; v_gene: TRBV30; j_gene: TRBJ1-2; abundance: NA; CDR3aa: CAWSKPIHRGHYGYTF; CDR3nt: TGTGCCTGGAGTAAACCGATCCACAGGGGCCACTATGGCTACACCTTC
d_gene: NA; v_gene: TRBV7-2; j_gene: TRBJ1-1; abundance: NA; CDR3aa: CASSSQGAENTEAFF; CDR3nt: TGTGCCAGCAGCTCACAGGGTGCTGAGAACACTGAAGCTTTCTTT
d_gene: NA; v_gene: TRBV28; j_gene: TRBJ1-4; abundance: NA; CDR3aa: CASSPGGLATNEKLFF; CDR3nt: TGTGCCAGCAGTCCCGGGGGTCTCGCAACTAATGAAAAACTGTTTTTT
d_gene: NA; v_gene: TRBV4-1; j_gene: TRBJ2-1; abundance: NA; CDR3aa: CASSQSLGDPYNEQFF; CDR3nt: TGCGCCAGCAGCCAAAGCCTGGGAGACCCCTACAATGAGCAGTTCTTC
d_gene: TRBD1; v_gene: TRBV11-2; j_gene: TRBJ1-2; abundance: NA; CDR3aa: CASSLGGQGAGGYTF; CDR3nt: TGTGCCAGCAGCTTAGGGGGACAGGGGGCAGGAGGCTACACCTTC
d_gene: TRBD1; v_gene: TRBV6-6; j_gene: TRBJ1-5; abundance: NA; CDR3aa: CASSTGEGQPQHF; CDR3nt: TGTGCCAGCAGTACAGGGGAAGGGCAGCCCCAGCATTTT
d_gene: TRBD2; v_gene: TRBV5-1; j_gene: TRBJ2-1; abundance: NA; CDR3aa: CASSPTPPREGLYEQFF; CDR3nt: TGCGCCAGCAGCCCGACCCCACCGCGGGAGGGCCTCTATGAGCAGTTCTTC
d_gene: NA; v_gene: TRBV7-9; j_gene: TRBJ2-3; abundance: NA; CDR3aa: CASSLAVNTDTQYF; CDR3nt: TGTGCCAGCAGCTTAGCTGTCAACACAGATACGCAGTATTTT
d_gene: NA; v_gene: TRBV23-1; j_gene: TRBJ2-7; abundance: NA; CDR3aa: CASSQSQETYEQYF; CDR3nt: TGCGCCAGCAGTCAATCACAGGAAACCTACGAGCAGTACTTC
d_gene: TRBD1; v_gene: TRBV7-3; j_gene: TRBJ2-5; abundance: NA; CDR3aa: CASSRSGGHQETQYF; CDR3nt: TGTGCCAGCAGCCGGTCAGGGGGACATCAAGAGACCCAGTACTTC
d_gene: TRBD1; v_gene: TRBV6-1; j_gene: TRBJ2-7; abundance: NA; CDR3aa: CASGSQGAGYEQYF; CDR3nt: TGTGCCAGCGGCTCACAGGGGGCCGGCTACGAGCAGTACTTC
d_gene: TRBD2; v_gene: TRBV2; j_gene: TRBJ2-7; abundance: few; CDR3aa: CASSGAGGDEQYF; CDR3nt: TGTGCCAGCAGTGGGGCGGGAGGGGATGAGCAGTACTTC
d_gene: NA; v_gene: TRBV2; j_gene: TRBJ1-4; abundance: NA; CDR3aa: CASSEFRGEGEKLFF; CDR3nt: TGTGCCAGCAGTGAATTTAGGGGTGAAGGAGAAAAACTGTTTTTT
d_gene: TRBD2; v_gene: TRBV9; j_gene: TRBJ2-3; abundance: NA; CDR3aa: CASSARGGADTQYF; CDR3nt: TGTGCCAGCAGCGCACGGGGGGGGGCAGATACGCAGTATTTT
d_gene: NA; v_gene: TRBV2; j_gene: TRBJ2-5; abundance: few; CDR3aa: CASSHPATVVQETQYF; CDR3nt: TGTGCCAGCAGCCACCCGGCCACAGTAGTCCAAGAGACCCAGTACTTC
d_gene: NA; v_gene: TRBV7-3; j_gene: TRBJ2-7; abundance: NA; CDR3aa: CASSLDSEAPYEQYF; CDR3nt: TGTGCCAGCAGCTTAGATAGCGAGGCCCCCTACGAGCAGTACTTC
d_gene: TRBD1; v_gene: TRBV27; j_gene: TRBJ2-1; abundance: NA; CDR3aa: CASSSRDRAHNEQFF; CDR3nt: TGTGCCAGCAGTTCCCGGGACAGGGCCCACAATGAGCAGTTCTTC
d_gene: TRBD1; v_gene: TRBV6-5; j_gene: TRBJ2-7; abundance: NA; CDR3aa: CASSPTGGYEQYF; CDR3nt: TGTGCCAGCAGTCCGACAGGGGGCTACGAGCAGTACTTC
d_gene: NA; v_gene: TRBV6-5; j_gene: TRBJ2-7; abundance: NA; CDR3aa: CASSYYPGSSYEQYF; CDR3nt: TGTGCCAGCAGTTACTATCCGGGTTCCTCCTACGAGCAGTACTTC